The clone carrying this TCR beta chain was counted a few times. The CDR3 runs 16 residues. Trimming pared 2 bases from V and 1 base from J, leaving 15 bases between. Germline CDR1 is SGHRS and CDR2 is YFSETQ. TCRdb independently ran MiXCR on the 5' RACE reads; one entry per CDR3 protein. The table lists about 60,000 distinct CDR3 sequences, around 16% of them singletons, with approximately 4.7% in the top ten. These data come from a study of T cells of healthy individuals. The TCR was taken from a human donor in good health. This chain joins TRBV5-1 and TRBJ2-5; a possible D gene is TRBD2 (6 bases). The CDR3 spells CASSFLSSGVQETQYF. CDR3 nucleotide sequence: TGCGCCAGCAGCTTTCTTTCCTCGGGAGTCCAAGAGACCCAGTACTTC.